The clone carrying this TCR beta chain has just a few counts. Its antigen is as yet unknown. Primers included in the PCR were 60 Vbeta and 13 Jbeta primers. Profiling relied on immunoSEQ multiplex PCR, and the TCRdb table lists in-frame clones only, not all of them. The repertoire holds 130,000 or so clones, with approximately 70% as singletons. J lost 4 bases, V lost 6 bases, and 6 bases had no gene match. The germline V gene has CDR1 SQVTM and CDR2 ANQGSEA. The CDR3 runs 14 residues. The sample belongs to a study of cytomegalovirus exposure and HLA in healthy donors. Study results and caveats: In an earlier analysis, in approximately 570 donors, most V segments appeared productive either ~90% or ~30% of the time.

The receptor's source is an older woman in good health and CMV-seronegative. The sequencing sample was made of PBMCs. The chain recombines TRBV29-1 with TRBJ2-1, with 10 nucleotides matching TRBD2. Here the CDR3 reads CSVKREGSYNEQFF. The CDR3 region has the DNA TGCAGCGTCAAGCGGGAGGGGTCGTACAATGAGCAGTTCTTC.